The 17 T cell receptor beta chains below all came from one sample that was sequenced in a study of blood T cell repertoires in COVID-19. Sequencing was performed with immunoSEQ multiplex PCR; in TCRdb, only in-frame clones are kept and a portion is missing. Of about 240,000 clones in the sample, roughly 86% were seen once. The sequenced sample was PBMCs or T cells enriched from blood (not recorded which). The receptor set was obtained from a woman between 40 and 50 years old with acute COVID-19.

The rearrangement links TRBV30 to TRBJ1-3, with 12 bases aligning to TRBD1. The CDR3 sequence is 15 residues long. Germline V gene lookup returns CDR1 GTSNPN and CDR2 SVGIG (reference sequence). V lost 1 base to trimming and J lost 7 bases; unmatched junction nucleotides: 5. CDR3 in amino acids: CAWSARDRGRNTIYF. DNA of the CDR3: TGTGCCTGGAGTGCCCGGGACAGGGGGCGGAACACCATATATTTT.

V and J are TRBV6-5 and TRBJ2-1; TRBD2 is a possible D gene (6 bases). Germline V gives CDR1 MNHEY, CDR2 SVGAGI. V was clipped by 2 bases and J by 1 base, with 12 bases between them. This CDR3 contains 16 residues. CDR3 sequence: CASSYLYGSSYNEQFF. Written as DNA, the CDR3 is TGTGCCAGCAGTTACCTCTACGGGAGTTCCTACAATGAGCAGTTCTTC.

The chain employs TRBV19 and TRBJ2-2; 7 positions match TRBD1. The germline V gene has CDR1 LNHDA and CDR2 SQIVND (reference sequence). Trimming took 0 bases from V and 0 from J; bases not matched to a gene: 4. The CDR3 covers 17 residues. Written as DNA, the CDR3 is TGTGCCAGTAGTATAGACGGACAGGTAACGAACACCGGGGAGCTGTTTTTT. It yields the protein CASSIDGQVTNTGELFF.

The V call is TRBV6-5, the J call TRBJ2-1, with 7 bases matching TRBD1. The CDR3 spans 15 residues. J gave up 8 bases and V 2 bases, and 9 bases lay outside the gene matches. The germline CDR1 and CDR2 sequences are MNHEY and SVGAGI. The CDR3 reads CASSYGTEMMDEQFF. The CDR3 region has the DNA TGTGCCAGCAGTTACGGGACAGAAATGATGGATGAGCAGTTCTTC.

The chain combines TRBV10-2 with TRBJ2-1; the match to TRBD1 covers 9 bases. J gave up 4 bases and V 8 bases, and 9 bases lay outside the gene matches. Germline CDR1 is WSHSY and CDR2 is SAAADI. The CDR3 has 15 residues. As DNA, the CDR3 is TGCGCCAGCGTTGACAGGGGGGGCGTTTACAATGAGCAGTTCTTC. This translates into CASVDRGGVYNEQFF.

This clone was seen more than once but under ten times. The chain has TRBV12-3 or TRBV12-4 and TRBJ2-7; D might be TRBD1 (6 bases). CDR3 size: 13 residues. V lost 1 base, J lost 7 bases, and 11 bases lay in between. The CDR3 protein is CASSLVNQGEQYF. DNA for the CDR3: TGTGCCAGCAGTTTAGTGAACCAGGGGGAGCAGTACTTC.

This sequence joins TRBV24-1 and TRBJ2-1, with 10 bases identical to TRBD2. The J segment lost 5 bases and the V segment lost 6 bases, leaving 3 bases of the junction unmatched. Germline V gene sequence: CDR1 KGHDR, CDR2 SFDVKD. The CDR3 is 14 residues long. CDR3 DNA: TGTGCCACCAGTAGGACTAGCGGTGACAATGAGCAGTTCTTC. Translation gives CATSRTSGDNEQFF.

V gene TRBV27 combines with J gene TRBJ2-1; D is unresolved. With 3 bases removed from V and 0 bases from J, the gap between germline ends came to 12 bases. Per the germline V gene, CDR1 is MNHEY and CDR2 is SMNVEV (reference sequence). This CDR3 region has 16 residues. DNA for the CDR3: TGTGCCAGCAGTTTTATTAGGAGCAGCTCCTACAATGAGCAGTTCTTC. The encoded protein is CASSFIRSSSYNEQFF.

The chain employs TRBV11-2 and TRBJ2-7; D call uncertain. CDR1 is SGHAT and CDR2 is FQNNGV in the germline V gene. The CDR3 loop spans 14 amino acids. With 1 base removed from V and 6 bases from J, the gap between germline ends came to 13 bases. Here the CDR3 reads CASSLVIVPPEQYF. The CDR3 DNA sequence: TGTGCCAGCAGCTTAGTAATCGTCCCTCCCGAGCAGTACTTC.

V usage is TRBV7-8 and J usage is TRBJ1-5; D gene uncertain. The CDR3 has 13 amino acids. Trimming stripped 1 base from V and 5 bases from J, with 6 bases between. Germline V gives CDR1 SGHVS, CDR2 FQNEAQ. The CDR3 nucleotides read TGTGCCAGCAGCTTAGTCCTATATCAGCCCCAGCATTTT. Translating gives CASSLVLYQPQHF.

The chain links TRBV7-2 to TRBJ2-5; 8 bases line up with TRBD1. Germline V gene lookup returns CDR1 SGHTA and CDR2 FQGNSA. V lost 5 bases to trimming and J lost 7 bases; unmatched junction nucleotides: 6. The CDR3 consists of 13 residues. The CDR3 loop is CASSRGQGGTQYF. The CDR3, as DNA: TGTGCCAGCAGCCGCGGACAGGGCGGGACCCAGTACTTC.

This sequence joins TRBV2 and TRBJ1-1, with 8 bases fitting TRBD1. V was clipped by 11 bases and J by 7 bases; unmatched bases: 15. There are 14 residues in the CDR3. Per germline, CDR1 SNHLY and CDR2 FYNNEI. The CDR3 DNA is TGTGCCCGCATTGACAAGGACAGGGCTTATGAAGCTTTCTTT. Amino acids: CARIDKDRAYEAFF.

This rearrangement joins TRBV11-3 to TRBJ2-1; D is possibly TRBD2 (6 bases). This CDR3 has 15 residues. The V gene's germline CDR1 is SGHNT and CDR2 YENEEA. V dropped 5 bases and J dropped 5 bases, with 16 bases sitting between them. Here the CDR3 DNA reads TGTGCCAGCAGCCCAGGGACTTCCGCACACAATGAGCAGTTCTTC. This translates into CASSPGTSAHNEQFF.

The chain joins TRBV19 to TRBJ2-3, with 9 positions matching TRBD2. V shed 6 bases and J 6 bases; nucleotides not matched to a gene: 13. Germline lookup yields CDR1 LNHDA and CDR2 SQIVND (reference sequence). The CDR3 covers 16 residues. CDR3 region: CASRGSGRGMGDTQYF. CDR3 coding DNA: TGTGCCAGTAGGGGTAGCGGGAGAGGTATGGGGGATACGCAGTATTTT.

V and J are TRBV6-5 and TRBJ1-1; no definite D call. Trimming took 3 bases from V and 3 from J, leaving 8 bases between them. The CDR3 spans 13 residues. The germline CDR1 and CDR2 sequences are MNHEY and SVGAGI. The CDR3 loop is CASSYIQDTEAFF. The CDR3 nucleotides are TGTGCCAGCAGTTATATTCAGGACACTGAAGCTTTCTTT.

The chain combines TRBV6-5 with TRBJ2-7; D is perhaps TRBD2 (6 bases). The CDR3 is 14 amino acids. CDR1 MNHEY and CDR2 SVGAGI come from the germline V gene. V lost 4 bases to trimming and J lost 2 bases, with 12 bases between them. The CDR3: CASSWRRGPYEQYF. DNA of the CDR3: TGTGCCAGCAGTTGGAGGAGGGGACCCTACGAGCAGTACTTC.

The chain carries TRBV7-9 and TRBJ1-1; TRBD1 is a possible D gene (5 bases). The CDR3 length is 15 residues. Germline CDR1 is SEHNR and CDR2 is FQNEAQ (reference sequence). Trimming shortened V by 5 bases and J by 5 bases, and 18 bases separated the two germline ends. The CDR3 is CASSTPNTGGTEAFF. The CDR3 region has the DNA TGTGCCAGCAGCACCCCGAATACAGGTGGGACTGAAGCTTTCTTT.